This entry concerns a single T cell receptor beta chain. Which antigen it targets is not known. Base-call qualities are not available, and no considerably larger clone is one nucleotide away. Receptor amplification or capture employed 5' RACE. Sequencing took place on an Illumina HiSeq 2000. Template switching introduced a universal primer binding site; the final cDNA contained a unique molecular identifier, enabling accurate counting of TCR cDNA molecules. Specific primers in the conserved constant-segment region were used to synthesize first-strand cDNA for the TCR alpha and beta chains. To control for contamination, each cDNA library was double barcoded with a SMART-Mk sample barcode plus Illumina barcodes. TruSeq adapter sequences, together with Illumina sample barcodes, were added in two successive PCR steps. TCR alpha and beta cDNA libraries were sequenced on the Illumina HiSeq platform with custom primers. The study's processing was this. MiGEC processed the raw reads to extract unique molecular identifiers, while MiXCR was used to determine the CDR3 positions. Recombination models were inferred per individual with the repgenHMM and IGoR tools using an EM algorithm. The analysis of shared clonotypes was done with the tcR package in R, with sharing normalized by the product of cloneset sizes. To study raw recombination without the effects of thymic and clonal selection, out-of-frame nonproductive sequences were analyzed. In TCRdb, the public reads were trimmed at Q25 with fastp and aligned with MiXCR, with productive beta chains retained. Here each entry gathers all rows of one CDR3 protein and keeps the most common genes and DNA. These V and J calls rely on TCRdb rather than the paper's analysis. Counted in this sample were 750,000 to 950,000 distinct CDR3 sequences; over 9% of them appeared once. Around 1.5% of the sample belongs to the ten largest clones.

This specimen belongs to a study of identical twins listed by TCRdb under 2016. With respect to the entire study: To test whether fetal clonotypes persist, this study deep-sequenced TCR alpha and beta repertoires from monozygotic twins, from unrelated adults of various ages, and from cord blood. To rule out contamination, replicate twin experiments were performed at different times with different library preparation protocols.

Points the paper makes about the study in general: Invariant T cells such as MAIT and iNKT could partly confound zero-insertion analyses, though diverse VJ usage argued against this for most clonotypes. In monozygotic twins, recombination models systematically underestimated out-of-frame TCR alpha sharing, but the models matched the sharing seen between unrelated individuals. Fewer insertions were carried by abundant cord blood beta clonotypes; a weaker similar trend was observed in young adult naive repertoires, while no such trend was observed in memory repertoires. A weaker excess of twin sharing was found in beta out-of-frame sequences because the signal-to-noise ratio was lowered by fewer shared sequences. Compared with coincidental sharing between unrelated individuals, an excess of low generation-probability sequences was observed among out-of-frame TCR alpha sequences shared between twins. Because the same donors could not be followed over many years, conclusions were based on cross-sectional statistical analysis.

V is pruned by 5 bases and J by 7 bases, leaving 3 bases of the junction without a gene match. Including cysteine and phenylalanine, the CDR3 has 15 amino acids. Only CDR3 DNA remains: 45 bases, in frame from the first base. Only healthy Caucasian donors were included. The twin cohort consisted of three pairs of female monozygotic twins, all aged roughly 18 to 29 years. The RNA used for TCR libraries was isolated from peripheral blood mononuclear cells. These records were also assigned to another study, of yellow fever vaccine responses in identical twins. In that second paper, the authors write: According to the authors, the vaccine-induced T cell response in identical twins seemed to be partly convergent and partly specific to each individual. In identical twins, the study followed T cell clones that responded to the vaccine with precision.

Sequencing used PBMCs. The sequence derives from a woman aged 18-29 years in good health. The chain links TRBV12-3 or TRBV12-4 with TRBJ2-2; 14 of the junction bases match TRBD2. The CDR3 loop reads CASSGTSGGSGELFF. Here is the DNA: TGTGCCAGCAGTGGGACTAGCGGGGGTAGCGGGGAGCTGTTTTTT.